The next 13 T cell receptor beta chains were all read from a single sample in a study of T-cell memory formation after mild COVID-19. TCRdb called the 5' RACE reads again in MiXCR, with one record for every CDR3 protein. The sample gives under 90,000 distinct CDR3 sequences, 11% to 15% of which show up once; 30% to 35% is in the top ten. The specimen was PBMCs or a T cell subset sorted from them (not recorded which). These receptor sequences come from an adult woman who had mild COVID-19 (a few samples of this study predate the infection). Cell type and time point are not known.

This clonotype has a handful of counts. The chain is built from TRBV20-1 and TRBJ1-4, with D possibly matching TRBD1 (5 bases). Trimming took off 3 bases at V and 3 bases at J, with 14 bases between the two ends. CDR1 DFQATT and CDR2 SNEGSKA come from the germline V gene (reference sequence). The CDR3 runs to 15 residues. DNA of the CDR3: TGCAGTGCTAGGAATGCGGGGGTGCCTAATGAAAAACTGTTTTTT. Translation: CSARNAGVPNEKLFF.

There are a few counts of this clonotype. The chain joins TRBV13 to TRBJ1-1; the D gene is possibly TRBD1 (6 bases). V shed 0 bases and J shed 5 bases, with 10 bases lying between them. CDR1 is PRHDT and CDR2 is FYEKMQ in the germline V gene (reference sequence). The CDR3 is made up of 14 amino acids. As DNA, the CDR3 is TGTGCCAGCAGCTTAGGGGGGGCGGAGACTGAAGCTTTCTTT. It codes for CASSLGGAETEAFF.

CDR3 sequence reads: CSARDLGGSLYGYTF. The CDR3 coding sequence is TGCAGTGCTAGAGACCTTGGGGGCAGCTTATATGGCTACACCTTC. The gene calls are TRBV20-1 and TRBJ1-2; possibly TRBD1 for D (6 bases). The CDR3 runs 15 residues. Germline V gene lookup returns CDR1 DFQATT and CDR2 SNEGSKA (reference sequence). V was clipped by 0 bases and J by 5 bases, with 16 bases between them.

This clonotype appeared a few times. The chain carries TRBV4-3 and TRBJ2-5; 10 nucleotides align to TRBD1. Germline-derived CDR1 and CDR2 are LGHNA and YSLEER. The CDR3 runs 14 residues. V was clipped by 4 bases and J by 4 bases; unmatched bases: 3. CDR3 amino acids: CASSLGTGVETQYF. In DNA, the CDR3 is TGCGCCAGCAGCCTAGGGACAGGGGTAGAGACCCAGTACTTC.

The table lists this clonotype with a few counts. CDR3 in amino acids: CASSLGLLSTDTQYF. The CDR3 DNA is TGTGCCAGCAGCTTAGGTCTACTGAGCACAGATACGCAGTATTTT. The genes are TRBV7-7 and TRBJ2-3; D is uncertain. Germline CDR1 is SSHAT and CDR2 is FNYEAQ (reference sequence). V shed 1 base and J shed 0 bases, with 8 bases lying between them. The CDR3 spans 15 residues.

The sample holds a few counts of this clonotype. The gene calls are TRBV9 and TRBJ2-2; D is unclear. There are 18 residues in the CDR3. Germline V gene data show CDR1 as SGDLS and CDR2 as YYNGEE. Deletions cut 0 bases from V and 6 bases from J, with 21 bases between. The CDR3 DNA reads TGTGCCAGCAGCGTAGAGGAAGGGTGGTCGTTCGGAGCCGGGGAGCTGTTTTTT. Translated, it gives CASSVEEGWSFGAGELFF.

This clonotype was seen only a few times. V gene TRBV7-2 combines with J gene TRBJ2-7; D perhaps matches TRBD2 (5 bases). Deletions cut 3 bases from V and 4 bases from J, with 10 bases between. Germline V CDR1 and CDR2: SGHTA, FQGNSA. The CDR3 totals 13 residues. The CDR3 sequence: CASSFPDYYEQYF. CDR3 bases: TGTGCCAGCAGCTTCCCCGACTATTACGAGCAGTACTTC. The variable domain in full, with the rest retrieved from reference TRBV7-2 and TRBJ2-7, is GAGVSQSPSNKVTEKGKDVELRCDPISGHTALYWYRQSLGQGLEFLIYFQGNSAPDKSGLPSDRFSAERTGGSVSTLTIQRTQQEDSAVYLCASSFPDYYEQYFGPGTRLTVT.

CDR3 nucleotide sequence: TGTGCCTGGAGTGTTGGCAGGGGGGGGAATGAGCAGTTCTTC. This sequence encodes CAWSVGRGGNEQFF. The V and J genes are TRBV30 and TRBJ2-1, with D perhaps given as TRBD1 or TRBD2 (7 bases each). The germline V gene has CDR1 GTSNPN and CDR2 SVGIG (reference sequence). V was trimmed by 0 bases and J by 7 bases, leaving 13 bases between them. CDR3 length equals 14 residues.

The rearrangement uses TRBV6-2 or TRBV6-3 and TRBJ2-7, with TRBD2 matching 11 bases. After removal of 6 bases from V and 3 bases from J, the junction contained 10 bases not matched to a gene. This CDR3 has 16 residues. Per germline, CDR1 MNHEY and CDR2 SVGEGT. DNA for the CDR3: TGTGCCAGCAGCCCTCAGATGACTAGCGGGGACTACGAGCAGTACTTC. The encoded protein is CASSPQMTSGDYEQYF.

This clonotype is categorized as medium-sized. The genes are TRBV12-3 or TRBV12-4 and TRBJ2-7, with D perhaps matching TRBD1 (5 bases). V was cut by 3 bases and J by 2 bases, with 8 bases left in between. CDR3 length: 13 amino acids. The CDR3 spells CASSFWTPYEQYF. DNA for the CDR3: TGTGCCAGCAGTTTTTGGACACCCTACGAGCAGTACTTC.

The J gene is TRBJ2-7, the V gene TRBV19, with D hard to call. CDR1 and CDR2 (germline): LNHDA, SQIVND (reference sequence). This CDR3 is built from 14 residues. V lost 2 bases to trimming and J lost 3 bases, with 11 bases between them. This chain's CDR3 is CASSIRGMGYEQYF. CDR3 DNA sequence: TGTGCCAGTAGTATAAGAGGCATGGGCTACGAGCAGTACTTC.

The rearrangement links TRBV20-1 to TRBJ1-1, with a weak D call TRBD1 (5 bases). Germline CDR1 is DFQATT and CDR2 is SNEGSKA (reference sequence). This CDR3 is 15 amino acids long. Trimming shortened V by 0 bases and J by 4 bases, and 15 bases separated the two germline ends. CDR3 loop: CSARDSFREGTEAFF. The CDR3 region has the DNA TGCAGTGCTAGAGATTCGTTCAGGGAGGGCACTGAAGCTTTCTTT.

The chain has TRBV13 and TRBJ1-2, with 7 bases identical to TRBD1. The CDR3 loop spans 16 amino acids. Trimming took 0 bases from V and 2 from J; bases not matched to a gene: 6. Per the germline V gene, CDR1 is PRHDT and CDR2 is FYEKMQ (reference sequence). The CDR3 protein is CASSLGRRQGNYGYTF. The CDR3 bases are TGTGCCAGCAGCTTAGGCCGGCGACAGGGAAACTATGGCTACACCTTC.